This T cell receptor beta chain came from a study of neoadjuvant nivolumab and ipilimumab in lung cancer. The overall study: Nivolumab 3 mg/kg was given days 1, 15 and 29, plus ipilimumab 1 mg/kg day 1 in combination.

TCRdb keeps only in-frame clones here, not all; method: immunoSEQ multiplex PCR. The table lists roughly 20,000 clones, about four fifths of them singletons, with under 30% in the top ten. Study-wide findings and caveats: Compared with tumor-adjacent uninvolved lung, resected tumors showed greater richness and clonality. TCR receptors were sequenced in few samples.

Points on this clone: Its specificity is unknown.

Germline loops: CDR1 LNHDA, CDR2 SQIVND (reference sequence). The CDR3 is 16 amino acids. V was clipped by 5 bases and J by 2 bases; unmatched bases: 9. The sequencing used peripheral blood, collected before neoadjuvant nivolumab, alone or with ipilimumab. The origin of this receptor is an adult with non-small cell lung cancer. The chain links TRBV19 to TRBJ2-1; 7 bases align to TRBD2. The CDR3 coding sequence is TGTGCCAGTAGTTTAGGCGGGAGTTTCCCCTACAATGAGCAGTTCTTC. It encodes CASSLGGSFPYNEQFF.